Listed below are T cell receptor beta chains from one sample, sequenced in a study of T cells in Graves' hyperthyroidism and ophthalmopathy. One entry per CDR3 protein, called by TCRdb with MiXCR from the multiplex PCR reads. The sample has roughly 500,000 distinct CDR3 sequences; around 45% are singletons. The sequencing input was peripheral blood or thyroid tissue (not recorded which). The receptors here all came from an adult woman with Graves' disease, either hyperthyroidism or ophthalmopathy (not recorded which). Each CDR3 is given with its conserved first and last residue. D genes are given only for firm matches. Only part of the rows carry a size: once, few, many, or a class if the clone is expanded.

j_call v_call d_call clone_size cdr3_nt cdr3_aa
TRBJ1-6 TRBV6-2/TRBV6-3 . many TGTGCCAGCAGTTATCCGCCGGACGGCGGTTCACCCCTCCACTTT CASSYPPDGGSPLHF
TRBJ1-2 TRBV20-1 TRBD1 many TGCAGTGCTAGAGACCCATCGGGACAGGGGGTCTATGGCTACACCTTC CSARDPSGQGVYGYTF
TRBJ2-1 TRBV7-9 . . TGTGCCAGCAGCGGGTCAGCGCTTGAGCAGTTCTTC CASSGSALEQFF
TRBJ2-2 TRBV29-1 TRBD1 many TGCAGCGGGGGACAGGGAACCGGGGAGCTGTTTTTT CSGGQGTGELFF
TRBJ1-2 TRBV7-9 . . TGTGCCAGCAGCTCCATGGCCACTGGCTACACCTTC CASSSMATGYTF
TRBJ2-7 TRBV20-1 . many TGCAGTGCTAGACTACCGGGCAGTCAGTACGAGCAGTACTTC CSARLPGSQYEQYF
TRBJ1-1 TRBV25-1 TRBD1 many TGTGCCAGCAGTATACAGGGGGCCGCTGAAGCTTTCTTT CASSIQGAAEAFF
TRBJ1-5 TRBV7-2 . . TGTGCCAGCAGCTTAGGACAGGCTTTTCAGCCCCAGCATTTT CASSLGQAFQPQHF
TRBJ2-7 TRBV7-9 . . TGTGCCAGCAGCGCAGCCGGGACGAAAATCTACGAGCAGTACTTC CASSAAGTKIYEQYF
TRBJ1-4 TRBV7-2 . . TGTGCCAGCAGCCTAAACCCAGGGTATGAAAAACTGTTTTTT CASSLNPGYEKLFF
TRBJ1-4 TRBV28 TRBD1 few TGTGCCAGCAGCAACAGGGGGCTTGGTGAAAAACTGTTTTTT CASSNRGLGEKLFF
TRBJ1-1 TRBV10-3 . . TGTGCCATCAGTGAGAAAGACGGTCGCATGAACACTGAAGCTTTCTTT CAISEKDGRMNTEAFF
TRBJ1-1 TRBV13 . many TGTGCCAGCAGCTTAGTGTCGGGTACCTATGAAGCTTTCTTT CASSLVSGTYEAFF
TRBJ2-7 TRBV7-9 TRBD2 . TGCGCCAGCAGCTTGGGGGCTAGCGGGGCCTACGAGCAGTGCTTC CASSLGASGAYEQCF
TRBJ1-1 TRBV7-4 TRBD1 . TGTGCCTGGAACCGGGGACAGGGAAGGGAATGGAACACTGAAGCTTTCTTT CAWNRGQGREWNTEAFF
TRBJ1-5 TRBV6-5 . few TGTGCCAGCAGCTATATACCGGGCAATCAGCCCCAGCATTTT CASSYIPGNQPQHF
TRBJ1-1 TRBV2 TRBD1 once TGTGCCAGCAGGGAGACAGGGGGTAACACTGAAGCTTTCTTT CASRETGGNTEAFF
TRBJ1-5 TRBV20-1 . many TGCAGTGCTAGCAGCCAGCTCCAAGGCAATCAGCCCCAGCATTTT CSASSQLQGNQPQHF
TRBJ1-1 TRBV13 . . TGTGCCAGCAGCTTAAAAACCGGTGAAGCTTTCTTT CASSLKTGEAFF
TRBJ2-6 TRBV19 . many TGTGCCAGTAGTATCCAGGGTTCTGGGGCCAACGTCCTGACTTTC CASSIQGSGANVLTF
TRBJ1-3 TRBV7-9 TRBD1 . TGTGCCAGCAGCCCTCGTTGGGACAGCAACACCATATATTTT CASSPRWDSNTIYF
TRBJ2-7 TRBV15 . . TGTGCCACCAGCAGAGATCCTGGCCAGGGGAGCGAGCAGTACTTC CATSRDPGQGSEQYF
TRBJ2-7 TRBV10-3 . . TGTGCCACCGGGACAAGAGGGTACGAGCAGTACTTC CATGTRGYEQYF
TRBJ2-5 TRBV24-1 . few TGTGCCACCAGTGATTTCGCAAGGTCGGAGACCCAGTACTTC CATSDFARSETQYF
TRBJ1-3 TRBV30 . few TGTGCCTGGAGTATGGGGACGGGAAACACCATATATTTT CAWSMGTGNTIYF
TRBJ1-5 TRBV7-9 TRBD1 many TGTGCCAGCAGCCGGACAGGGATGGCCAATCAGCCCCAGCATTTT CASSRTGMANQPQHF
TRBJ2-7 TRBV5-6 . . TGTGCCAGCAGCCATAAGCCGAGAGATTGGTACTTC CASSHKPRDWYF
TRBJ2-3 TRBV7-9 TRBD1 once TGTGCCAGCAGCTCTCGACAGGGGTCCACAGATACGCAGTATTTT CASSSRQGSTDTQYF
TRBJ1-5 TRBV29-1 TRBD1 few TGCAGCGTTCTGGGGACAGGACCTCAGCCCCAGCATTTT CSVLGTGPQPQHF
TRBJ2-5 TRBV10-3 . . TGTGCCATCAGTGAGGAGGGGTTGATCGGGGAGACCCAGTACTTC CAISEEGLIGETQYF
TRBJ2-5 TRBV10-3 . . TGTGCCATCAGTGAGTCGGCGGGGCAAAACCAAGAGACCCAGTACTTC CAISESAGQNQETQYF
TRBJ2-2 TRBV20-1 . many TGCAGTGCTGGGGGAAACACCGGGGAGCTGTTTTTT CSAGGNTGELFF
TRBJ1-5 TRBV11-1 . . TGTGCCAGCAGCTTAGCCGCAGGGACTCAGCCCCAGCATTTT CASSLAAGTQPQHF
TRBJ2-7 TRBV12-3/TRBV12-4 TRBD1 . TGTGCCAGCTCTACTCGACGCCGGGACAGGGTTTACGAGCAGTACTTC CASSTRRRDRVYEQYF
TRBJ1-6 TRBV5-1 . . TGCGCCAGCAGCTTCGGGGGCTATAATTCACCCCTCCACTTT CASSFGGYNSPLHF
TRBJ1-5 TRBV5-1 TRBD1 many TGCGCCAGCAGCCCTGGGACAGGGGGCGAGGGTCAGCCCCAGCATTTT CASSPGTGGEGQPQHF
TRBJ1-2 TRBV24-1 . . TGTGCCACCAGTAATGGGGCCTTGTCGGGGGCCAATGGCTACACCTTC CATSNGALSGANGYTF
TRBJ1-6 TRBV5-1 . . TGCGCCAGCAGCCTCGGATTGGATTCACCCCTCCACTTT CASSLGLDSPLHF
TRBJ1-4 TRBV12-3/TRBV12-4 . many TGTGCCAGCAGTACGACTCGGGGCCTCTGGGGTGAAAAACTGTTTTTT CASSTTRGLWGEKLFF
TRBJ2-2 TRBV20-1 TRBD2 many TGCAGTGGAACTAGCGGAGGAAACACCGGGGAGCTGTTTTTT CSGTSGGNTGELFF
TRBJ1-4 TRBV4-1 . many TGCGCCAGCAGCCAAGGGTTGGCAGGAGATGAAAAACTGTTTTTT CASSQGLAGDEKLFF
TRBJ1-5 TRBV10-2 . few TGCGCCAGCAGTGAGGGGGGGCTCCAACCCCAGCATTTT CASSEGGLQPQHF
TRBJ2-7 TRBV29-1 TRBD2 . TGCAGCGCTCGACTAGCGGAAACCTACGAGCAGTACTTC CSARLAETYEQYF
TRBJ2-1 TRBV7-2 TRBD1 few TGTGCCAGCAGCTTAGTGGGACAGGGATATGAGCAGTTCTTC CASSLVGQGYEQFF
TRBJ2-7 TRBV15 . . TGTGCCACCGGAAGGAGGGTTTCTAACGGGCAGTGCTTC CATGRRVSNGQCF
TRBJ2-5 TRBV7-2 . . TGTGCCAGCAGCCGCCAGATGAACAGGATGGAGACCCAGTACTTC CASSRQMNRMETQYF
TRBJ2-7 TRBV20-1 . . TGCAGTGCTGTACCAGGGGCGACAGATACGCAGTACTTC CSAVPGATDTQYF
TRBJ1-1 TRBV19 . . TGTGCCTGGAGTCTAGGGCCAATGAGAGGGACGGAAGCTTTCTTT CAWSLGPMRGTEAFF
TRBJ2-5 TRBV7-3 TRBD2 . TGTGCCAGCAGCTTATTCCCCAGCGACGGACTAGCGGGGAGCCAAGAGACCCAGTACTTC CASSLFPSDGLAGSQETQYF
TRBJ1-3 TRBV20-1 . . TGCAGTGCTAGAGGCATCGGCACTTACAGGGATACTGGAAACACCATATATTTT CSARGIGTYRDTGNTIYF
TRBJ2-7 TRBV12-3/TRBV12-4 TRBD1 many TGTGCCAGCAGCCGGCGAGGGGGGGACAGGGGGAACTACGAGCAGTACTTC CASSRRGGDRGNYEQYF